This paragraph covers one T cell receptor (beta chain) sequence. How the authors handled the data: Amplified reference gene primers provided the basis for estimating nucleated cell counts. TCRdb keeps only in-frame clones here, not all; method: immunoSEQ multiplex PCR. V and J calls and clone size are given by that table; D and trimming were obtained from the DNA. The sample has roughly 70,000 clones; 82% are singletons. This sample is part of a study of blood T cell repertoires in COVID-19. Study at large: Samples taken during acute and convalescent COVID-19 were collected in the United States, Italy and Spain. From T cells, B-cell-depleted T cells, or PBMCs came the material, which was cDNA or gDNA.

CDR3 length: 16 residues. The germline V gene has CDR1 SQVTM and CDR2 ANQGSEA. The sequenced sample consisted of peripheral blood. V and J are TRBV29-1 and TRBJ1-5; D is possibly TRBD1 (5 bases). The TCR was taken from a woman aged 55-70 years with acute or convalescent COVID-19. The CDR3 protein is CSLLHRRGSSNQPQHF. The CDR3 DNA reads as TGCAGTTTACTACACAGGCGGGGATCCTCCAATCAGCCCCAGCATTTT.